This T cell receptor (beta chain) comes out of a study of cytomegalovirus exposure and HLA in healthy donors. Study information: As an earlier analysis found, about 200 million T cells yielded over 95 million unique TCR beta sequences.

In the case of this clone: What it recognizes is unknown.

Findings of the study overall: A later look showed TCR association rates differing by HLA locus, highest for DRB1 and lowest for HLA-C.

It was with 60 Vbeta and 13 Jbeta primers that the PCR ran. Data came from immunoSEQ multiplex PCR; TCRdb stores just in-frame clones and leaves some out. The table lists approximately 99,000 clones, 55% to 80% of them singletons. Germline CDR1 reads LGHNA; CDR2 reads YSLEER. J lost 1 base, V lost 1 base, and 11 bases had no gene match. This CDR3 is 18 amino acids long. The chain uses TRBV4-3 and TRBJ2-7; 9 bases align to TRBD2. Sequenced sample: PBMCs. The clonotype was recovered from a man in his forties in good health and CMV-seronegative. The CDR3 protein is CASSQVGSGGGVSYEQYF. DNA for the CDR3: TGCGCCAGCAGCCAAGTCGGATCTGGCGGGGGGGTGTCCTACGAGCAGTACTTC.